This T cell receptor (beta chain) was sequenced during a study of Ad26.COV2.S vaccination and SARS-CoV-2 variants. Study information: Ad26.COV2.S arm of COV1001 included the donor.

Generated by immunoSEQ multiplex PCR, the TCRdb table keeps only in-frame clones and is missing some. The table shows approximately 420,000 clones, with 80% to 90% occurring only once. Treatment in this sample: roughly 20 received Ad26.COV2.S at low or high dose, single or two shots; 5 received placebo; per-sample allocation not given. Collection of samples fell on day 63 after the first vaccine or placebo injection. Study-level results: Participants in the vaccine arm had higher spike-specific TCR breadth; placebo recipients had lower.

As regards this clone: Its antigen remains unidentified.

J gave up 0 bases and V 6 bases, and 4 bases lay outside the gene matches. The germline V gene has CDR1 MNHNS and CDR2 SASEGT. The CDR3 is 15 amino acids. The receptor comes from a person between 18 and 60 years old who received the Ad26.COV2.S COVID-19 vaccine or a placebo. Sequences were derived from peripheral blood, sampled in a trial of Ad26.COV2.S vaccine versus placebo. The chain links TRBV6-1 to TRBJ1-4, with 7 bases aligning to TRBD1. In nucleotides, the CDR3 is TGTGCCAGCAGCCGACAGGGAGCAACTAATGAAAAACTGTTTTTT. Protein: CASSRQGATNEKLFF.